The rows below give T cell receptor beta chains drawn from one sample of a study of OX40 agonist ivuxolimab in advanced cancers. Using immunoSEQ multiplex PCR, the repertoire was profiled, and TCRdb retains in-frame clones only, with some absent. The sample has about 73,000 clones, approximately 79% seen once. The source material was CD4+ or CD8+ T cells sorted from blood, sampled in a trial of the OX40 agonist ivuxolimab. These receptors all come from an adult with an advanced solid tumor such as melanoma, head and neck, liver or kidney cancer. The CDR3 runs from the conserved cysteine through the conserved F or W. The D gene is left open where the match is weak. Rows may omit the clone size; those that give it use once, few, many or a size class.

V	size	D	J	DNA	CDR3
TRBV7-6	once	NA	TRBJ2-5	TGTGCCAGCAGCTTGGAGACCCAGTACTTC	CASSLETQYF
TRBV14	NA	NA	TRBJ1-4	TGTGCCAGCAAACAACCTCCTGCAACTAATGAAAAACTGTTTTTT	CASKQPPATNEKLFF
TRBV7-6	NA	TRBD1	TRBJ2-7	TGTGCCAGCAGCTTAGCTCGGTGGGAGACAGGGGGAACGTACGAGCAGTACTTC	CASSLARWETGGTYEQYF
TRBV7-8	NA	NA	TRBJ2-7	TGTGCCAGCAGCCCAAGGACTGAGCGGAGTTATTCCTACGAGCAGTACTTC	CASSPRTERSYSYEQYF
TRBV5-1	few	NA	TRBJ2-6	TGCGCCAGCAGCTTGGTTGGGGCCAACGTCCTGACTTTC	CASSLVGANVLTF
TRBV7-7	NA	TRBD2	TRBJ2-5	TGTGCTAGCAGCTTAAGACTAGCGGGAGGAGGTGGGACCCAGTACTTC	CASSLRLAGGGGTQYF
TRBV10-3	NA	NA	TRBJ1-1	TGTGCCATCAGGCGGGACGGAAACACTGAAGCTTTCTTT	CAIRRDGNTEAFF
TRBV5-1	NA	NA	TRBJ2-6	TGCGCCAGCAGCTTGTGGGTCAGCCCTTACTCTGGGGCCAACGTCCTGACTTTC	CASSLWVSPYSGANVLTF
TRBV30	NA	NA	TRBJ1-2	TGTGCCTGGAGCCTTTACAGGGTTAACTATGGCTACACCTTC	CAWSLYRVNYGYTF
TRBV11-3	NA	NA	TRBJ1-6	TGTGCCAGCAGCTTAGGCCGCAGCTATAATTCACCCCTCCACTTT	CASSLGRSYNSPLHF
TRBV5-6	NA	NA	TRBJ2-5	TGTGCCAGCAGCTTGATCGAAGAGACCCAGTACTTC	CASSLIEETQYF
TRBV7-2	NA	TRBD1	TRBJ1-2	TGTGCCAGCAGCTCGGACAGGGATGGAGGCTACACCTTC	CASSSDRDGGYTF
TRBV7-9	NA	NA	TRBJ1-4	TGTGCCAGCACCCGATCAACCGCAGGCCGGGGTGCGATACTGTTTTTT	CASTRSTAGRGAILFF
TRBV20-1	NA	NA	TRBJ2-5	TGCAGTGCTATTTTCAGGGGCCGCCAGTACTTC	CSAIFRGRQYF
TRBV6-4	NA	TRBD1	TRBJ2-3	TGTGCCAGCAGGGAACAGGGGTCAGATACGCAGTATTTT	CASREQGSDTQYF
TRBV30	NA	NA	TRBJ2-7	TGTGCCTGGAGACGATACGGGGACTACGAGCAGTACTTC	CAWRRYGDYEQYF
TRBV7-8	NA	TRBD2	TRBJ2-3	TGTGCCAGCAGCATGACTAGCTCCGGAGATACGCAGTATTTT	CASSMTSSGDTQYF
TRBV7-8	NA	NA	TRBJ2-1	TGTGCCAGCGGGCCTAGAACGGCCAATGAGCAGTTCTTC	CASGPRTANEQFF
TRBV6-4	NA	NA	TRBJ2-3	TGTGCCAGCAGTGAGGAACCCTCGGCATTGGATACGCAGTATTTT	CASSEEPSALDTQYF
TRBV5-4	once	TRBD1	TRBJ2-7	TGTGCCAGCAGCCTGGGACAGGGGCTTTCCCTCTACGAGCAGTACTTC	CASSLGQGLSLYEQYF
TRBV6-1	NA	NA	TRBJ2-3	TGTGCCAGCAGGGTGTCCGGGAGCACAGATACGCAGTATTTT	CASRVSGSTDTQYF
TRBV11-3	NA	NA	TRBJ2-5	TGTGCCAGCAGCTTAGCCTATCGGGAGACCCAGTACTTC	CASSLAYRETQYF
TRBV6-6	NA	NA	TRBJ1-2	TGTGCCAGCGTGCCGGGGGGCAGCAGAAGCGGCTACACCTTC	CASVPGGSRSGYTF
TRBV7-2	NA	NA	TRBJ2-1	TGTGCCAGCAGGCCTACAGGGTACAATGAGCAGTTCTTC	CASRPTGYNEQFF
TRBV28	NA	NA	TRBJ2-1	TGTGCCAGCAGTTTAGGGGGTATCTCCTACAATGAGCAGTTCTTC	CASSLGGISYNEQFF
TRBV11-3	NA	NA	TRBJ1-1	TGTGCCAGCAGCTTCCTTCTGAACACTGAAGCTTTCTTT	CASSFLLNTEAFF
TRBV30	NA	NA	TRBJ1-5	TGTGCCTGGAGGGGAGACATTGATCAGCCCCAGCATTTT	CAWRGDIDQPQHF
TRBV18	NA	NA	TRBJ1-1	TGTGCCAGCTCACCCCGCGCAGGACTTATGAACACTGAAGCTTTCTTT	CASSPRAGLMNTEAFF